The next 30 T cell receptor beta chains were all read from a single sample in a study of shared T cell receptors in the human thymus. Sequencing was performed with immunoSEQ multiplex PCR; in TCRdb, only in-frame clones are kept and a portion is missing. The sample has 700,000 or so clones, approximately 85% seen once. This same sample was also taken into another study, of human thymus T cells.

The source material was thymocytes. The receptor set was obtained from a girl under three years old with a congenital heart defect.

The chain carries TRBV11-2 and TRBJ1-3; 7 nucleotides line up with TRBD1. The V and J ends lost 4 bases and 0 bases, in that order; junction bases with no gene match: 12. Per the germline V gene, CDR1 is SGHAT and CDR2 is FQNNGV. This CDR3 comprises 18 residues. The CDR3 nucleotides are TGTGCCAGCAGCTCCCGACGAGGGACAGAGAGCTCTGGAAACACCATATATTTT. Protein sequence: CASSSRRGTESSGNTIYF.

This chain joins TRBV10-3 and TRBJ1-2; 7 bases match TRBD1. CDR1 and CDR2 from the germline V gene are ENHRY and SYGVKD. Losses at the gene ends were 6 bases for V and 4 bases for J; bases not matched to a gene: 11. The CDR3 is made up of 15 amino acids. CDR3 nucleotide sequence: TGTGCCATCAGCCTTCGGGACAGTCGGGGCTATGGCTACACCTTC. As protein: CAISLRDSRGYGYTF.

About this clone: A junction boundary mismatches the germline segment, possibly from a read error. The rearrangement joins TRBV7-9 to TRBJ1-1; 7 bases map to TRBD1. Germline lookup yields CDR1 SEHNR and CDR2 FQNEAQ (reference sequence). CDR3 size: 17 residues. The CDR3 DNA follows: TGTGCCAGCCGCTTAGGGGGACAGCGAATTAAGAACACTGAAGCTTTCTTT. This translates into CASRLGGQRIKNTEAFF.

The V call is TRBV9, the J call TRBJ1-1; D possibly corresponds to TRBD1 (6 bases). Germline CDR1 reads SGDLS; CDR2 reads YYNGEE. The CDR3 has 15 residues. The V end was cut by 4 bases, the J end by 0 bases, with 13 bases between. The CDR3 spells CASSPRDIMNTEAFF. The CDR3, as DNA: TGTGCCAGCAGCCCAAGGGACATAATGAACACTGAAGCTTTCTTT.

This clone turned up a few times. The J gene is TRBJ1-6, the V gene TRBV5-1; no clear D. The germline gives CDR1 SGHRS, CDR2 YFSETQ. V gave up 2 bases and J gave up 8 bases, with 11 bases separating them. The CDR3 runs 14 residues. The CDR3 loop reads CASSLMLRDSPLHF. As DNA, the CDR3 is TGCGCCAGCAGCTTAATGCTACGAGATTCACCCCTCCACTTT.

This clone has more than one count but fewer than ten. The rearrangement joins TRBV28 to TRBJ1-4; TRBD1 aligns across 8 bases. The germline gives CDR1 MDHEN, CDR2 SYDVKM. The CDR3 has 11 residues. V shed 7 bases, J shed 14 bases, and the junction held 6 bases outside the gene matches. The CDR3 loop is CASKDRGSLFF. The CDR3 DNA reads as TGTGCCAGCAAAGACAGGGGTTCCCTGTTTTTT.

This clone was counted once. The chain links TRBV2 to TRBJ1-1; 8 bases are shared with TRBD1. The CDR3 has 23 amino acids. V was clipped by 7 bases and J by 4 bases; unmatched bases: 35. Germline-derived CDR1 and CDR2 are SNHLY and FYNNEI. This CDR3 reads CASNPQGARRVNLPHTPATEAFF. The CDR3 bases are TGTGCCAGCAATCCTCAGGGGGCGCGGCGTGTAAATCTACCACACACCCCGGCCACTGAAGCTTTCTTT.

This chain joins TRBV5-1 and TRBJ1-1; perhaps TRBD1 as D (6 bases). Germline lookup yields CDR1 SGHRS and CDR2 YFSETQ. The CDR3 consists of 17 residues. Trimming took off 0 bases at V and 6 bases at J, with 21 bases between the two ends. The DNA of the CDR3 is TGCGCCAGCAGCTTGGGGATTCTTGACAGGATATTCTCTGAAGCTTTCTTT. This codes for CASSLGILDRIFSEAFF.

Concerning this clone itself: The sample holds other DNA sequences that translate to the same CDR3. The chain uses TRBV27 and TRBJ1-2; perhaps TRBD1 as D (5 bases). Germline CDR1 is MNHEY and CDR2 is SMNVEV (reference sequence). V was shortened by 2 bases and J by 1 base, with 5 bases between the two germline ends. CDR3 length equals 13 residues. CDR3 region: CASSLRGNYGYTF. CDR3 DNA: TGTGCCAGCAGTTTAAGGGGTAACTATGGCTACACCTTC.

This clone was detected only a few times. The chain uses TRBV5-6 and TRBJ2-2; 10 positions match TRBD2. From germline, CDR1 is SGHDT and CDR2 YYEEEE. The CDR3 is 17 residues long. V lost 0 bases and J lost 8; bases outside the gene matches: 10. The CDR3 protein is CASSLGLAGESLGELFF. The CDR3 DNA reads as TGTGCCAGCAGCTTGGGGCTAGCGGGGGAATCCTTAGGGGAGCTGTTTTTT.

The CDR3 nucleotides read TGCAGCGTTGGCGGGAAGACCAGCGGTTGGACGGTCTCCTACAATGAGCAGTTCTTC. It encodes CSVGGKTSGWTVSYNEQFF. The J gene is TRBJ2-1, the V gene TRBV29-1; D is perhaps TRBD2 (6 bases). This CDR3 has 19 residues. Between the trimmed V and J ends, which lost 4 bases and 0 bases, there was a span of 25 bases. From germline, CDR1 is SQVTM and CDR2 ANQGSEA.

Regarding this clone: At one boundary the junction diverges from the germline segment, which might be a read error. V is TRBV6-5 and J is TRBJ2-7; 9 nucleotides line up with TRBD1. This CDR3 is built from 12 residues. Germline CDR1 reads MNHEY; CDR2 reads SVGAGI. The CDR3 DNA reads as TGTGCCAGCAGTTACTTGGGACAGGGATCGGACTTC. Its protein is CASSYLGQGSDF.

The chain employs TRBV28 and TRBJ2-7; the match to TRBD1 covers 7 bases. The V gene's germline CDR1 is MDHEN and CDR2 SYDVKM. The CDR3 length is 14 residues. V trimming: 6 bases; J trimming: 0 bases; junction bases outside the gene matches: 5. DNA of the CDR3: TGTGCCAGCAGCCGATGGGACAGCTCCTACGAGCAGTACTTC. Its protein product is CASSRWDSSYEQYF.

V usage is TRBV19 and J usage is TRBJ1-1, with TRBD1 identical over 8 bases. The CDR3 is made up of 17 amino acids. CDR1 is LNHDA, CDR2 SQIVND, per germline (reference sequence). The J segment lost 4 bases and the V segment lost 9 bases, leaving 19 bases of the junction unmatched. CDR3 DNA sequence: TGTGCCAGCTACGCCCAAACCCTACAGGGGGAGTGCACTGAAGCTTTCTTT. As protein: CASYAQTLQGECTEAFF.

The chain combines TRBV5-6 with TRBJ2-7; the D gene is possibly TRBD2 (5 bases). Germline CDR1 is SGHDT and CDR2 is YYEEEE. V gave up 0 bases and J gave up 2 bases, with 9 bases separating them. The length of the CDR3 is 14 residues. CDR3 protein: CASSLVRETYEQYF. In nucleotides, the CDR3 is TGTGCCAGCAGCTTGGTTAGGGAGACCTACGAGCAGTACTTC.

V and J are TRBV14 and TRBJ1-2, with D maybe TRBD1 (5 bases). The germline V and J ends were trimmed by 3 bases and 6 bases, with 14 bases remaining between them. CDR3 length equals 14 residues. The germline CDR1 and CDR2 sequences are SGHDN and FVKESK. The chain's CDR3 is CASSHMDTGDGYTF. CDR3 DNA: TGTGCCAGCAGCCATATGGACACAGGAGATGGCTACACCTTC. Based on the CDR3 plus reference TRBV14 and TRBJ1-2, the full variable domain is EAGVTQFPSHSVIEKGQTVTLRCDPISGHDNLYWYRRVMGKEIKFLLHFVKESKQDESGMPNNRFLAERTGGTYSTLKVQPAELEDSGVYFCASSHMDTGDGYTFGSGTRLTVV.

The CDR3 coding sequence is TGTGCCAGCAGTGAAGCACACCAGCGCAATTCCAATCAGCCCCAGCATTTT. Translated, it gives CASSEAHQRNSNQPQHF. This chain connects TRBV6-1 to TRBJ1-5; unclear D gene. Per the germline V gene, CDR1 is MNHNS and CDR2 is SASEGT. The CDR3 totals 17 residues. V was pared by 0 bases and J by 3 bases, with 15 bases between.

The rearrangement joins TRBV5-5 to TRBJ1-1, with D hard to call. Trimming took 3 bases from V and 1 from J, leaving 13 bases between them. The CDR3 covers 15 residues. CDR1 is SGHKS, CDR2 YYEKEE, per germline (reference sequence). CDR3 DNA sequence: TGTGCCAGCAGCTGGAACGCAGGCCCGAACACTGAAGCTTTCTTT. Its translation: CASSWNAGPNTEAFF.

The chain employs TRBV5-8 and TRBJ2-7; D is perhaps TRBD1 (6 bases). The CDR3 runs to 18 residues. Germline V gives CDR1 SGHTS, CDR2 YDEGEE. With 1 base removed from V and 3 bases from J, the gap between germline ends came to 23 bases. CDR3 loop: CASSLSGRGDLKFYEQYF. The CDR3 DNA is TGTGCCAGCAGCTTGTCGGGCAGGGGAGACCTGAAGTTCTACGAGCAGTACTTC.

This sequence joins TRBV19 and TRBJ1-2; D is perhaps TRBD1 (5 bases). The CDR3 length is 16 residues. Trimming removed 3 bases from V and 5 bases from J, with 19 bases in between. CDR1 is LNHDA and CDR2 is SQIVND in the germline V gene (reference sequence). The CDR3 DNA reads TGTGCCAGTAGTATTAGTGACAGAACGTTATTTTATGGCTACACCTTC. This encodes CASSISDRTLFYGYTF.

The rearrangement links TRBV27 to TRBJ2-3; a possible D gene is TRBD2 (5 bases). The CDR3 loop spans 20 amino acids. Trimming took off 5 bases at V and 4 bases at J, with 31 bases between the two ends. Per the germline V gene, CDR1 is MNHEY and CDR2 is SMNVEV (reference sequence). The CDR3 loop is CASSPLEPLPGPEGPDTQYF. CDR3 nucleotide sequence: TGTGCCAGCAGTCCGCTGGAACCTCTACCGGGCCCCGAGGGCCCAGATACGCAGTATTTT.

The chain uses TRBV7-2 and TRBJ1-3; D perhaps matches TRBD1 (6 bases). The V end was cut by 5 bases, the J end by 2 bases, with 25 bases between. Germline assignment: CDR1 SGHTA and CDR2 FQGNSA. CDR3 length equals 19 residues. The CDR3 nucleotides are TGTGCCAGCAGCCCCCGGGACACCGTCAGGAGGAAACCTGGAAACACCATATATTTT. Amino acid sequence: CASSPRDTVRRKPGNTIYF.

The chain uses TRBV4-2 and TRBJ2-2; 7 nucleotides align to TRBD1. This CDR3 comprises 15 residues. Germline V CDR1 and CDR2: LGHNA, YNFKEQ. The V segment lost 0 bases and the J segment 6 bases; nucleotides outside the gene matches: 4. The CDR3 DNA reads TGTGCCAGCAGCCAAGAGAAGGGGGCGGCCGGGGAGCTGTTTTTT. Its protein product is CASSQEKGAAGELFF.

The chain employs TRBV5-1 and TRBJ2-7; TRBD1 agrees at 8 bases. J lost 6 bases, V lost 0 bases, and 11 bases had no gene match. CDR1 and CDR2 from the germline V gene are SGHRS and YFSETQ. The CDR3 is made up of 16 amino acids. The CDR3 nucleotides are TGCGCCAGCAGCTTGGGCCGGCCACAGGGGGTTGGCGAGCAGTACTTC. It encodes CASSLGRPQGVGEQYF. The full variable domain, in which reference TRBV5-1 and TRBJ2-7 provide the parts outside the CDR3, is KAGVTQTPRYLIKTRGQQVTLSCSPISGHRSVSWYQQTPGQGLQFLFEYFSETQRNKGNFPGRFSGRQFSNSRSEMNVSTLELGDSALYLCASSLGRPQGVGEQYFGPGTRLTVT.

The V call is TRBV7-4, the J call TRBJ2-7; 7 bases fit TRBD1. Trimming removed 2 bases from V and 3 bases from J; junction bases left unmatched: 16. This CDR3 is built from 18 residues. From germline, CDR1 is SGHVT and CDR2 SQSDAQ. The DNA for the CDR3 is TGTGCCAGCAGCTTAAAGAGATATCCGGGACAGTCCCTCTACGAGCAGTACTTC. Translation: CASSLKRYPGQSLYEQYF. The variable domain in full, with the rest retrieved from reference TRBV7-4 and TRBJ2-7, is GAGVSQSPRYKVAKRGRDVALRCDSISGHVTLYWYRQTLGQGSEVLTYSQSDAQRDKSGRPSGRFSAERPERSVSTLKIQRTEQGDSAVYLCASSLKRYPGQSLYEQYFGPGTRLTVT.

This clone was seen a single time. The V call is TRBV27, the J call TRBJ1-1, with 7 bases identical to TRBD1. Unmatched junction bases numbered 6, after V lost 7 bases and J lost 1 base. This CDR3 has 14 residues. Germline-derived CDR1 and CDR2 are MNHEY and SMNVEV (reference sequence). This chain's CDR3 is CASISTGENTEAFF. In DNA, the CDR3 is TGTGCCAGCATTTCAACAGGGGAGAACACTGAAGCTTTCTTT.

The gene calls are TRBV7-8 and TRBJ2-6; weak D call: TRBD1 (6 bases). The germline CDR1 and CDR2 sequences are SGHVS and FQNEAQ. The CDR3 totals 17 residues. V lost 0 bases and J 1 base, leaving 10 bases between the germline ends. The CDR3 is CASSLATGVSGANVLTF. CDR3 in DNA: TGTGCCAGCAGCTTAGCGACAGGTGTATCTGGGGCCAACGTCCTGACTTTC. The whole variable domain, filled in from reference TRBV7-8 and TRBJ2-6, reads GAGVSQSPRYKVAKRGQDVALRCDPISGHVSLFWYQQALGQGPEFLTYFQNEAQLDKSGLPSDRFFAERPEGSVSTLKIQRTQQEDSAVYLCASSLATGVSGANVLTFGAGSRLTVL.

The chain employs TRBV14 and TRBJ2-1; TRBD2 might be the D (6 bases). Per germline, CDR1 SGHDN and CDR2 FVKESK. The CDR3 is 18 residues long. The germline V and J ends were trimmed by 0 bases and 5 bases, with 20 bases remaining between them. The CDR3 DNA reads TGTGCCAGCAGCCAAGAAAGACCCCGAGGGACTCTTAACAATGAGCAGTTCTTC. Residues: CASSQERPRGTLNNEQFF.

This chain links TRBV12-5 with TRBJ2-1; 9 bases map to TRBD1. Germline CDR1 and CDR2: LGHNT and FRNRAP. The CDR3 is made up of 15 amino acids. Trimming cost V 6 bases and J 2 bases; bases outside gene matches: 5. The CDR3 reads CASGGDRATYNEQFF. Here the CDR3 DNA reads TGTGCTAGTGGGGGGGACAGGGCCACCTACAATGAGCAGTTCTTC.

This CDR3 is CASSMSGGKLFF. The CDR3 DNA sequence: TGTGCCAGCAGCATGTCGGGTGGAAAACTGTTTTTT. The chain is built from TRBV11-1 and TRBJ1-4; D remains unclear. The germline V and J ends were trimmed by 5 bases and 10 bases, with 11 bases remaining between them. Germline V gene sequence: CDR1 SGHAT, CDR2 FQDESV (reference sequence). This CDR3 spans 12 amino acids.